Following are 14 T cell receptor beta chains from one sample sequenced in a study of T-cell reconstitution after alpha-beta-depleted transplantation in children. Unique molecular identifiers featured in how the TCRbeta library was prepared. TCRdb re-analysed the PCR reads in MiXCR, keeping a single row per CDR3 protein. Of 70,000 to 95,000 distinct CDR3 sequences in the sample, roughly 16% were seen once. The sample in question was PBMCs, mostly from graft donor cells, obtained 180 days after TCRalphabeta/CD19-depleted stem cell transplant. These receptors were obtained from a male patient between 2 and 10 years old who had a stem cell transplant for acute lymphoblastic leukemia, so the T cells may come from the graft donor.

J is TRBJ2-2 and V is TRBV5-1; D possibly corresponds to TRBD1 (6 bases). Trimming took off 4 bases at V and 0 bases at J, with 10 bases between the two ends. Germline CDR1 reads SGHRS; CDR2 reads YFSETQ. The CDR3 loop spans 15 amino acids. The CDR3 spells CASSPGQTNTGELFF. DNA for the CDR3: TGCGCCAGCAGCCCCGGACAGACGAACACCGGGGAGCTGTTTTTT.

This clonotype showed up just a few times. V gene TRBV27 combines with J gene TRBJ1-3; TRBD1 matches 9 bases. There are 15 residues in the CDR3. The trim removed 8 bases at V and 2 bases at J, leaving 7 bases unmatched. CDR1 MNHEY and CDR2 SMNVEV come from the germline V gene (reference sequence). The CDR3 DNA is TGTGCCAGCCGGGGACAGGGCTACGCTGGAAACACCATATATTTT. It encodes CASRGQGYAGNTIYF.

The CDR3 DNA follows: TGTGCCAGCATCAGATTCCGGGCGCTGAACACTGAAGCTTTCTTT. Encoded protein: CASIRFRALNTEAFF. The gene calls are TRBV21-1 and TRBJ1-1; the table gives TRBD1 as D, unverified against the DNA. TRBV21-1 constitutes a pseudogene. The CDR3 consists of 15 residues.

The chain joins TRBV7-8 to TRBJ1-5; D remains unclear. The germline V gene encodes CDR1 SGHVS and CDR2 FQNEAQ. This CDR3 region has 14 residues. Between the trimmed V and J ends, which lost 3 bases and 2 bases, there was a span of 8 bases. CDR3 DNA: TGTGCCAGCAGCTTGCCCCCCCGCAATCAGCCCCAGCATTTT. As protein: CASSLPPRNQPQHF.

The gene calls are TRBV21-1 and TRBJ2-3; TRBD2, the table's D call, was not compared with the DNA. TRBV21-1 is marked as a pseudogene. This CDR3 is built from 17 residues. CDR3: CASSSRNPSGGTDTQYF. The CDR3 DNA is TGTGCCAGCAGCTCCCGAAACCCTAGCGGGGGCACAGATACGCAGTATTTT.

This chain links TRBV12-3 or TRBV12-4 with TRBJ2-2, with TRBD1 matching 8 bases. The CDR3 is made up of 21 amino acids. V was pared by 3 bases and J by 4 bases, with 22 bases of the junction left unmatched. The CDR3 DNA reads TGTGCCAGCAGTTTCAACCCCAACCCAGGACAGGGCGAATTTCTCACCGGGGAGCTGTTTTTT. As protein: CASSFNPNPGQGEFLTGELFF.

This clonotype occurred a few times. V is TRBV18 and J is TRBJ2-1, with 11 bases aligning to TRBD2. Germline lookup yields CDR1 KGHSH and CDR2 LQKENI. The V and J ends lost 7 bases and 2 bases, in that order; junction bases with no gene match: 4. CDR3 length equals 15 residues. CDR3 nucleotides: TGTGCCAGCTGCCGACTAGCGGGACCCTACAATGAGCAGTTCTTC. It codes for CASCRLAGPYNEQFF. The complete variable domain, with remaining parts taken from reference TRBV18 and TRBJ2-1, reads NAGVMQNPRHLVRRRGQEARLRCSPMKGHSHVYWYRQLPEEGLKFMVYLQKENIIDESGMPKERFSAEFPKEGPSILRIQQVVRGDSAAYFCASCRLAGPYNEQFFGPGTRLTVL.

V usage is TRBV7-8 and J usage is TRBJ2-3, with a tentative D call TRBD2 (5 bases). V was pared by 0 bases and J by 4 bases, with 11 bases between. This CDR3 region has 15 residues. Germline CDR1 SGHVS, CDR2 FQNEAQ. The CDR3 region is CASSLAQSGPDTQYF. The CDR3, as DNA: TGTGCCAGCAGCTTAGCGCAAAGCGGACCAGATACGCAGTATTTT.

In its sample, this clonotype was seen a few times. CDR3: CASIPGTGNTEAFF. The CDR3 nucleotides read TGTGCCAGCATCCCCGGGACAGGGAACACTGAAGCTTTCTTT. V gene TRBV7-9 combines with J gene TRBJ1-1, with 8 bases aligning to TRBD1. The trim removed 7 bases at V and 1 base at J, leaving 5 bases unmatched. Per germline, CDR1 SEHNR and CDR2 FQNEAQ (reference sequence). This CDR3 has 14 amino acids. The full variable domain, with the rest looked up from reference TRBV7-9 and TRBJ1-1, is DTGVSQNPRHKITKRGQNVTFRCDPISEHNRLYWYRQTLGQGPEFLTYFQNEAQLEKSRLLSDRFSAERPKGSFSTLEIQRTEQGDSAMYLCASIPGTGNTEAFFGQGTRLTVV.

This clonotype was picked up a small number of times. The rearrangement joins TRBV7-9 to TRBJ1-2; TRBD1 might be the D (6 bases). CDR3 length: 15 residues. The V gene lost 3 bases and the J gene lost 8 bases, with 19 bases spanning the gap. Germline V gene lookup returns CDR1 SEHNR and CDR2 FQNEAQ (reference sequence). The CDR3 region has the DNA TGTGCCAGCAGCTTTGCAGGGGAAGAAGGAAAAGGCTACACCTTC. Its protein is CASSFAGEEGKGYTF.

The V call is TRBV10-3, the J call TRBJ2-2, with D perhaps TRBD1 (6 bases). This CDR3 comprises 17 residues. V was cut by 3 bases and J by 1 base, with 15 bases left in between. Germline lookup yields CDR1 ENHRY and CDR2 SYGVKD. CDR3: CAISDTGTHLNTGELFF. CDR3 in DNA: TGTGCCATCAGTGACACCGGGACACATTTGAACACCGGGGAGCTGTTTTTT.

The chain carries TRBV12-3 or TRBV12-4 and TRBJ2-5; 14 nucleotides align to TRBD2. Germline trimming cut 5 bases from V and 1 base from J; bases unmatched to any gene: 3. The length of the CDR3 is 16 residues. CDR3: CASSAGLAGGQETQYF. DNA of the CDR3: TGTGCCAGCAGTGCCGGACTAGCGGGGGGCCAAGAGACCCAGTACTTC.

In its sample, this clonotype was seen a few times. This rearrangement joins TRBV5-1 to TRBJ2-5; D may be TRBD2 (6 bases). The CDR3 contains 15 residues. Germline values: CDR1 SGHRS, CDR2 YFSETQ. Trimming left V 0 bases short and J 3 bases short, with 12 bases between. For the CDR3, the DNA is TGCGCCAGCAGCTTGGGGGGACTGAAGGAAGAGACCCAGTACTTC. Amino acids: CASSLGGLKEETQYF.

This clonotype has only a few counts. V is TRBV20-1 and J is TRBJ1-3; D not resolved. Germline CDR1 and CDR2: DFQATT and SNEGSKA (reference sequence). CDR3 size: 14 residues. The V and J ends lost 0 bases and 7 bases respectively, with 13 bases between them. In DNA, the CDR3 is TGCAGTGCTAGAGAAAGCTTATTTCGGAACACCATATATTTT. Its translation: CSARESLFRNTIYF.